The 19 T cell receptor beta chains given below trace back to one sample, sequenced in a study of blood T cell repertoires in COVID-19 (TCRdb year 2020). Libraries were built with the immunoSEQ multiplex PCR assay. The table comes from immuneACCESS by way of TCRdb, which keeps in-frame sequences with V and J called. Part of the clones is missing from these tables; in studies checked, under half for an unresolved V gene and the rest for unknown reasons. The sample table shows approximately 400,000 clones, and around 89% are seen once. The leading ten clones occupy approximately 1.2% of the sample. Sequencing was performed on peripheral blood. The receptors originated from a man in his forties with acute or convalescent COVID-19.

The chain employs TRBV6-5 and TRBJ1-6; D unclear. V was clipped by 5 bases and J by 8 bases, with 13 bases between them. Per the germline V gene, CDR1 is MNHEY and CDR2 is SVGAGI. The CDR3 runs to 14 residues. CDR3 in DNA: TGTGCCAGCAGTATACAGTCCGTATATTCACCCCTCCACTTT. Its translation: CASSIQSVYSPLHF.

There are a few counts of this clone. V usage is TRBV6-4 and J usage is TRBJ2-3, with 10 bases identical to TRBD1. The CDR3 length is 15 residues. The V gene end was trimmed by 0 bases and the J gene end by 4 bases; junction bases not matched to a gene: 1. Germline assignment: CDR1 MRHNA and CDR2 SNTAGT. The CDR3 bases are TGTGCCAGCAGTGACTCGACAGGGGGCGCAGATACGCAGTATTTT. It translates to CASSDSTGGADTQYF.

The chain's CDR3 is CASSPLWGGEGYTF. The CDR3 nucleotides read TGTGCCAGCAGTCCGCTTTGGGGGGGAGAAGGCTACACCTTC. The rearrangement links TRBV27 to TRBJ1-2; the D gene is possibly TRBD1 (5 bases). CDR1 is MNHEY, CDR2 SMNVEV, per germline (reference sequence). This CDR3 is 14 amino acids long. Trimming cost V 5 bases and J 8 bases, with 18 bases left between them.

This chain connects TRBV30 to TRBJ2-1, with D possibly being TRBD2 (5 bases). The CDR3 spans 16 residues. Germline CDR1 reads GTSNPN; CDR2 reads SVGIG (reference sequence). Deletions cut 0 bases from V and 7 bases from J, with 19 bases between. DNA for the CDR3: TGTGCCTGGAGTGTCAACCCCTCCGTCGGGGTTAATGAGCAGTTCTTC. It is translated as CAWSVNPSVGVNEQFF.

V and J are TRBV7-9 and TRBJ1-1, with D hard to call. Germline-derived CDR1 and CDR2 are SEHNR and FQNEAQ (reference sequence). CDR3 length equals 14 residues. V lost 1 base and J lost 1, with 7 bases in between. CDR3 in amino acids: CASSLEDWNTEAFF. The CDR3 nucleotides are TGTGCCAGCAGCTTAGAGGACTGGAACACTGAAGCTTTCTTT. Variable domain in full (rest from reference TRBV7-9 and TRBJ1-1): DTGVSQNPRHKITKRGQNVTFRCDPISEHNRLYWYRQTLGQGPEFLTYFQNEAQLEKSRLLSDRFSAERPKGSFSTLEIQRTEQGDSAMYLCASSLEDWNTEAFFGQGTRLTVV.

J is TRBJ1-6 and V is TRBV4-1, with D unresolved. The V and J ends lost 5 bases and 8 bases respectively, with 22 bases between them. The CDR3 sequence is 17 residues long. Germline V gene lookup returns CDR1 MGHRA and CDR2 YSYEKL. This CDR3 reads CASSARGPAADYSPLHF. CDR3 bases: TGCGCCAGCAGCGCGAGAGGTCCGGCGGCAGATTATTCACCCCTCCACTTT.

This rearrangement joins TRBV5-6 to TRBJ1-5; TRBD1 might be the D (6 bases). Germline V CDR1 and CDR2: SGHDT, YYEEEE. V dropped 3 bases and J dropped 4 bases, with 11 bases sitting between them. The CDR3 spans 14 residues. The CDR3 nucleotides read TGTGCCAGCAGCTCAGGGGTATGGAATCAGCCCCAGCATTTT. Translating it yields CASSSGVWNQPQHF.

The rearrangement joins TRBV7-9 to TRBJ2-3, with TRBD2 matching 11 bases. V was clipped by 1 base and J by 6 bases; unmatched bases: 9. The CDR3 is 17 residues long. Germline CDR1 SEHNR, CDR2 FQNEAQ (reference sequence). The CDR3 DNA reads TGTGCCAGCAGCTTAGATGAGGTAGCGGGAGGGCCGGATACGCAGTATTTT. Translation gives CASSLDEVAGGPDTQYF.

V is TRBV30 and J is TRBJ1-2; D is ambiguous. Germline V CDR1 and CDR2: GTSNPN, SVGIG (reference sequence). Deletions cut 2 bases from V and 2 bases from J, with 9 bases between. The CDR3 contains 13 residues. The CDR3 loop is CAWSTETNYGYTF. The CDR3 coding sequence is TGTGCCTGGAGTACAGAAACAAACTATGGCTACACCTTC.

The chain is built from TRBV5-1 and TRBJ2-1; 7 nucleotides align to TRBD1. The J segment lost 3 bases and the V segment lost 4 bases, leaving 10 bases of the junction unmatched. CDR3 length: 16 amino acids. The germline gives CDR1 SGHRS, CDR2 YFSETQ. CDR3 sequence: CASSIRDRDSYNEQFF. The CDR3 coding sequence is TGCGCCAGCAGCATCCGAGACCGGGACAGCTACAATGAGCAGTTCTTC.

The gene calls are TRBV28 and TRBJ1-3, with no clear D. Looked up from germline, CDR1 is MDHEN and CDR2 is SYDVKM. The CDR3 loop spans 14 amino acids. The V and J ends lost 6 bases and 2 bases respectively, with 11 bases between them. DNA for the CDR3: TGTGCCAGCAGCTTAGAGAAAACTGGAAACACCATATATTTT. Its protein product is CASSLEKTGNTIYF.

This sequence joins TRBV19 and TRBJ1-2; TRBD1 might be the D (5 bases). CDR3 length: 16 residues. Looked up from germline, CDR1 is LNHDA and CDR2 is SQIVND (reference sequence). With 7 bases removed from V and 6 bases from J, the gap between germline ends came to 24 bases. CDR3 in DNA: TGTGCCAGTACCCTACCCAGCTGGGGGGGAGGCGATGGCTACACCTTC. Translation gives CASTLPSWGGGDGYTF.

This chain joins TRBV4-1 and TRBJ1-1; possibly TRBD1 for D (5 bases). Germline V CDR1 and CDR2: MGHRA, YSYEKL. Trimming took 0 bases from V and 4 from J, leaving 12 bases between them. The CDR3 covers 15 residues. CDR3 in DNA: TGCGCCAGCAGCCAAGAGGGAGGGGACGTCACTGAAGCTTTCTTT. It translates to CASSQEGGDVTEAFF.

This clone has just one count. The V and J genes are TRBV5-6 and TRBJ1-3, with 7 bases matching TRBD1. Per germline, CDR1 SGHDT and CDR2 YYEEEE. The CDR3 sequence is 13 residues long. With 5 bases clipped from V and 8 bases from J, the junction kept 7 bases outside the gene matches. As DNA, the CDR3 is TGTGCCAGCAGGGACAGGTTTATGGACACCATATATTTT. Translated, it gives CASRDRFMDTIYF.

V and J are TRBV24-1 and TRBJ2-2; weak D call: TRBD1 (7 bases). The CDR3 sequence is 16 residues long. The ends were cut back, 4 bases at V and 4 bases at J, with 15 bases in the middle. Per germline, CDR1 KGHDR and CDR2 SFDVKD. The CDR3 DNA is TGTGCCACCAGTGAGGGGGGCAGGGGGAGCACCGGGGAGCTGTTTTTT. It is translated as CATSEGGRGSTGELFF.

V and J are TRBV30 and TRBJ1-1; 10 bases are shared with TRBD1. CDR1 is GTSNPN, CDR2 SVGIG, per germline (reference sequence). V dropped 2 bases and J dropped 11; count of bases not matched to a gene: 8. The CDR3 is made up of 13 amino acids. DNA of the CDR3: TGTGCCTGGAGTCCCGGGACAGGGGCCGCCGCTTTCTTT. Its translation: CAWSPGTGAAAFF.

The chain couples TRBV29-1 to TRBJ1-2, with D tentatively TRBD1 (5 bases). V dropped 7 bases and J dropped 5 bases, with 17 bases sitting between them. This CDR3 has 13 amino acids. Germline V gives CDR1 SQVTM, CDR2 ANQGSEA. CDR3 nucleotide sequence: TGCAGCGCCGGGGACTCATGGATGTATGGCTACACCTTC. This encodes CSAGDSWMYGYTF.

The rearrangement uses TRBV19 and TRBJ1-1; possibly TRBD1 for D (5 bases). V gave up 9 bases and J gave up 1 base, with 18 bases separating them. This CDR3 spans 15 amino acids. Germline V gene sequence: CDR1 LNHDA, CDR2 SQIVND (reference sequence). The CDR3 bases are TGTGCCAGCGACAGCGGGGACTCCCAGAACACTGAAGCTTTCTTT. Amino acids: CASDSGDSQNTEAFF.

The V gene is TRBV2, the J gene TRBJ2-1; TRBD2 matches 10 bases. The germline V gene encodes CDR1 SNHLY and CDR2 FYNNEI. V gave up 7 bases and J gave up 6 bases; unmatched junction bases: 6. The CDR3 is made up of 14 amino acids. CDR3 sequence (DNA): TGTGCCAGCATAGGACTAGCGGAGGGCAATGAGCAGTTCTTC. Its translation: CASIGLAEGNEQFF.